This TCR beta chain appears in the sequencing data of a study of blood T cell repertoires in COVID-19. Study overall: From the United States, Italy and Spain came samples of acute and convalescent COVID-19. Sources were T cells, B-cell-depleted T cells, or PBMCs; the material itself was cDNA or gDNA.

Per the study methods: Estimation of nucleated cell counts relied on the amplification of reference gene primers. The assay was immunoSEQ multiplex PCR, and TCRdb's table has in-frame clones only and misses some. That table supplies the V and J calls and clone size; D and trimming were determined from the DNA. The data contain 68,000 or so clones, around 80% of them singletons. The source is a human donor in a cohort sampled during active COVID-19. The sequenced sample was peripheral blood.

This CDR3 is CASSQGQTNSPLHF. Here the CDR3 DNA reads TGTGCCAGCAGTCAGGGACAAACTAATTCACCCCTCCACTTT. The chain has TRBV6-6 and TRBJ1-6; D perhaps matches TRBD1 (6 bases). V was cut by 5 bases and J by 6 bases, with 11 bases left in between. The CDR3 consists of 14 residues. Germline V lookup: CDR1 MNHNY, CDR2 SVGAGI (reference sequence).